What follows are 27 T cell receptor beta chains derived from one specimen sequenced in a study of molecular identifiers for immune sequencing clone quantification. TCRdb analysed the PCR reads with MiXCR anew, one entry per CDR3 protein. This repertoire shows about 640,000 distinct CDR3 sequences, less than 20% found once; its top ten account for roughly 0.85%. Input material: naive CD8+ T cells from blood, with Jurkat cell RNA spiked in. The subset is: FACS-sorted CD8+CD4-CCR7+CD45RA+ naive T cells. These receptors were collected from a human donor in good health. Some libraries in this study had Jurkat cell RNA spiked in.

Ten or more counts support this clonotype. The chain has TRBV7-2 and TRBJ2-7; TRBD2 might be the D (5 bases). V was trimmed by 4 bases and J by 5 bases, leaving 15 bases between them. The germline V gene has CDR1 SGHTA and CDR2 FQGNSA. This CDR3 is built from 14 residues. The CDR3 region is CASSSGLPGDEQYF. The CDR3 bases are TGTGCCAGCAGCTCCGGACTCCCTGGGGACGAGCAGTACTTC.

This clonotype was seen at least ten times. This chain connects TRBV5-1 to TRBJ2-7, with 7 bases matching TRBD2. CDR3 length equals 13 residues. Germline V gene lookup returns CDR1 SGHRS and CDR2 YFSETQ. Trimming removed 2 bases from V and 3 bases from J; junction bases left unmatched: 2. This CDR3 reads CASSFASGYEQYF. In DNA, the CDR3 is TGCGCCAGCAGCTTTGCTAGCGGCTACGAGCAGTACTTC.

For the CDR3, the DNA is TGTGCCAGTAGTATAAGACCGGGACAGGGGGTTAAGACCCAGTACTTC. Amino acid sequence: CASSIRPGQGVKTQYF. The chain couples TRBV19 to TRBJ2-5; 11 bases agree with TRBD1. Looked up from germline, CDR1 is LNHDA and CDR2 is SQIVND (reference sequence). The CDR3 is made up of 16 amino acids. V shed 2 bases, J shed 6 bases, and the junction held 8 bases outside the gene matches.

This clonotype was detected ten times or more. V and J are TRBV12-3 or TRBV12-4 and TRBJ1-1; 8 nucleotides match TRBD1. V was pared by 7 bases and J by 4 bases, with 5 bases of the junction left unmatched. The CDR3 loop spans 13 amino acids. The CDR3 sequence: CASKSGGGTEAFF. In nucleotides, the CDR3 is TGTGCCAGCAAATCAGGGGGCGGCACTGAAGCTTTCTTT.

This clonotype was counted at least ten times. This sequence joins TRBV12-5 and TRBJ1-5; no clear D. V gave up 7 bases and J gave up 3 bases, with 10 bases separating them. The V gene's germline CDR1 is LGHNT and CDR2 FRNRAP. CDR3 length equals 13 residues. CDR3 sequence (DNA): TGTGCTAGTGCCCCCCCCCACAATCAGCCCCAGCATTTT. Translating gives CASAPPHNQPQHF.

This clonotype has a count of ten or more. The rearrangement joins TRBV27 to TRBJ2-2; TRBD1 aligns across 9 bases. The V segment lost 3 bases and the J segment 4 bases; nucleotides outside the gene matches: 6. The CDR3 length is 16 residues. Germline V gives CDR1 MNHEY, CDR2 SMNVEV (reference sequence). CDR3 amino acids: CASSFRQGVVTGELFF. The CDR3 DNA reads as TGTGCCAGCAGTTTCAGACAGGGGGTGGTCACCGGGGAGCTGTTTTTT.

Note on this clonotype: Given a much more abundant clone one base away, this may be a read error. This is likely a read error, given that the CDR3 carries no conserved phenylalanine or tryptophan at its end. The CDR3 bases are TGTGCCAGCCTCTCGTGGGTCACAGATACGCAGTATCTT. As protein: CASLSWVTDTQYL. The chain is built from TRBV12-3 or TRBV12-4 and TRBJ2-3; D gene unclear. The V end was cut by 8 bases, the J end by 2 bases, with 11 bases between. The CDR3 has 13 residues.

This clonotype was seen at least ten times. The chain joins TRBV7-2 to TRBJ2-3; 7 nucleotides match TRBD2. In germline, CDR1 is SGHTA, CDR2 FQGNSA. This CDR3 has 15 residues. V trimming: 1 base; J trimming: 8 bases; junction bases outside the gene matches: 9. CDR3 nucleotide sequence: TGTGCCAGCAGCTTAGTGGGGGGGTTTGGTGGTACGCAGTATTTT. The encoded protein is CASSLVGGFGGTQYF.

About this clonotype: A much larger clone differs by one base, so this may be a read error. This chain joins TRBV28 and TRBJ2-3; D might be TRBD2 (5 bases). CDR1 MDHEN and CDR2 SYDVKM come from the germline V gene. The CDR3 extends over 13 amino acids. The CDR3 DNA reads TGTGCCAGCAGTTTAGTGGCTCGGGATACGCGGTATTTT. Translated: CASSLVARDTRYF.

This CDR3 is CASSPFGGTANTGELFF. The CDR3 nucleotides are TGTGCCAGCAGCCCGTTTGGGGGGACAGCGAACACCGGGGAGCTGTTTTTT. The chain uses TRBV13 and TRBJ2-2, with D possibly matching TRBD1 (7 bases). The CDR3 extends over 17 amino acids. Germline V gene sequence: CDR1 PRHDT, CDR2 FYEKMQ (reference sequence). V shed 5 bases and J shed 0 bases, with 16 bases lying between them.

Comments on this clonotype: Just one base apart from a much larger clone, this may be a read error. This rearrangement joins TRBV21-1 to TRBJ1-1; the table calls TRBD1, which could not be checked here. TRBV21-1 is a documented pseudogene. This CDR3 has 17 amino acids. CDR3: CASSNHPRTVPNTDAFF. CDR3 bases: TGTGCCAGCAGCAACCATCCCCGGACAGTTCCGAACACTGATGCTTTCTTT.

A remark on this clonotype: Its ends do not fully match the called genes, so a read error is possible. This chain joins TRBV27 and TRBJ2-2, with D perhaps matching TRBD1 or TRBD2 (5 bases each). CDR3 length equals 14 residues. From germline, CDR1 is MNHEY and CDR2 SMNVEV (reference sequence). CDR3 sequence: CASCLMGDTGELFF. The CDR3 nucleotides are TGTGCCAGCTGTTTAATGGGGGACACCGGGGAGCTGTTTTTT.

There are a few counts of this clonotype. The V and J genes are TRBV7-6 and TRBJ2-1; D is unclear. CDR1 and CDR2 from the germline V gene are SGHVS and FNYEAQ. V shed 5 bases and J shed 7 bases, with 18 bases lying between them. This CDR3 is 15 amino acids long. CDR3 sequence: CASSEDPQDPNEQFF. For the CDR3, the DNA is TGTGCCAGCAGCGAGGACCCCCAGGATCCAAATGAGCAGTTCTTC.

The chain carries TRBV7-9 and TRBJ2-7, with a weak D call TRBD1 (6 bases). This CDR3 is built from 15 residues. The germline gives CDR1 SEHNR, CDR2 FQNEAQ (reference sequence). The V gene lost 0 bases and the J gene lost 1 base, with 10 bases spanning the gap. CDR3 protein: CASSLALTGSYEQYF. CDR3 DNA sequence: TGTGCCAGCAGCTTAGCCCTGACAGGATCCTACGAGCAGTACTTC.

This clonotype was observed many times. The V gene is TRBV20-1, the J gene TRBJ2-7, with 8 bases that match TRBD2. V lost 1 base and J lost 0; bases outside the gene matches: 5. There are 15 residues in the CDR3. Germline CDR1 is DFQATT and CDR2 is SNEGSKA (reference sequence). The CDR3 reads CSARVSGTSSYEQYF. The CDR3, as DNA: TGCAGTGCTAGAGTTTCAGGGACTAGCTCCTACGAGCAGTACTTC.

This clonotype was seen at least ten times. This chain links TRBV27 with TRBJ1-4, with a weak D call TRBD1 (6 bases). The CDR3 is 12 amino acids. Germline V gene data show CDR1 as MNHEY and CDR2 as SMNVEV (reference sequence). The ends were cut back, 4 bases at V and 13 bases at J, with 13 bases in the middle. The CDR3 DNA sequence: TGTGCCAGCAGTTCAATAGGGGGAGTACTGTTTTTT. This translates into CASSSIGGVLFF.

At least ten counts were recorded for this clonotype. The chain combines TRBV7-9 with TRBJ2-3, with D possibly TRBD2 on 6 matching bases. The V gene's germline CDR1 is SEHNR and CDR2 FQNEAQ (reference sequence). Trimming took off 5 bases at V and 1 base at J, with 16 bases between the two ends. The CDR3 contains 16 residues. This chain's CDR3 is CASSLIGLARTDTQYF. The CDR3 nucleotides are TGTGCCAGCAGCCTTATAGGGCTAGCGCGCACAGATACGCAGTATTTT.

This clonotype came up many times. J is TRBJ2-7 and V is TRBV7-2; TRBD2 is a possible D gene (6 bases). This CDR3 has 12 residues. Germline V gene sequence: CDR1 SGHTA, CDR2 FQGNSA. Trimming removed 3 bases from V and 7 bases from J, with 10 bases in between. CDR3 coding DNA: TGTGCCAGCAGCTTTGGAGGGCAGGAGCAGTACTTC. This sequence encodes CASSFGGQEQYF.

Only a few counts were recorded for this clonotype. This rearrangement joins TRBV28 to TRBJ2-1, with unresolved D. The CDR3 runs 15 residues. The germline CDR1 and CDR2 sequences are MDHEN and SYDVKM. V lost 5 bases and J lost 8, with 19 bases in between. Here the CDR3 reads CASSPGLRTIDEQFF. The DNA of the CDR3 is TGTGCCAGCAGTCCCGGGTTGCGAACTATCGATGAGCAGTTCTTC.

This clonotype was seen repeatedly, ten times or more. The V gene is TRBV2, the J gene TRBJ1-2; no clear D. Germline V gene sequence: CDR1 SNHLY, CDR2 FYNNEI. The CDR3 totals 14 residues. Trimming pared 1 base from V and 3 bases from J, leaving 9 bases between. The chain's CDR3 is CASSEGLGDYGYTF. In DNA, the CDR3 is TGTGCCAGCAGTGAAGGATTAGGAGACTATGGCTACACCTTC.

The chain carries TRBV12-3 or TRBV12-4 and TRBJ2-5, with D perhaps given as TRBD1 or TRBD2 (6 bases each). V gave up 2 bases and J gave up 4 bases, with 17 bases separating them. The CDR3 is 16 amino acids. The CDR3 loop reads CASSLSYGGPGETQYF. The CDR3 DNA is TGTGCCAGCAGTTTATCTTATGGGGGGCCGGGAGAGACCCAGTACTTC.

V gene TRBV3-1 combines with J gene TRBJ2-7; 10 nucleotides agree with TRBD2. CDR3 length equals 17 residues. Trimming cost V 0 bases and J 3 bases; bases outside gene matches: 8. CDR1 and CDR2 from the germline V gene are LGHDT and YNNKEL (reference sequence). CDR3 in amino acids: CASSQDGLAGARYEQYF. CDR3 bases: TGTGCCAGCAGCCAAGATGGGCTAGCGGGGGCCCGCTACGAGCAGTACTTC.

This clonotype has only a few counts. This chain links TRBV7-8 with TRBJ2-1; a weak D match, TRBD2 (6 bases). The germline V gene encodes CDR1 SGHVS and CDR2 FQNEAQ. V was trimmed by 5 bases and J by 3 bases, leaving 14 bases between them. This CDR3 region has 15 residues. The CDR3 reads CASSNHAGSYNEQFF. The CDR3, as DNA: TGTGCCAGCAGCAACCACGCGGGGAGCTACAATGAGCAGTTCTTC.

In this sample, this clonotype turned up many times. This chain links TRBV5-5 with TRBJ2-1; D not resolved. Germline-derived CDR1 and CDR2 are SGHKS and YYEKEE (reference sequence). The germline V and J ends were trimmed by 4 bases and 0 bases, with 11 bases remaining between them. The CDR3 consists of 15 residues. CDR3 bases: TGTGCCAGCAGCCCGCTCCGGCCCTCCTACAATGAGCAGTTCTTC. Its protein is CASSPLRPSYNEQFF.

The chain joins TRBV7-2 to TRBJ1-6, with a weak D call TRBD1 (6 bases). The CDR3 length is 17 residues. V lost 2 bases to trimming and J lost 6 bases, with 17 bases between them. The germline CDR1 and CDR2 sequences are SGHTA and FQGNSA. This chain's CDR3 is CASSLYSQGRSNSPLHF. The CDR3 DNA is TGTGCCAGCAGCTTATATTCCCAGGGGAGGTCTAATTCACCCCTCCACTTT.

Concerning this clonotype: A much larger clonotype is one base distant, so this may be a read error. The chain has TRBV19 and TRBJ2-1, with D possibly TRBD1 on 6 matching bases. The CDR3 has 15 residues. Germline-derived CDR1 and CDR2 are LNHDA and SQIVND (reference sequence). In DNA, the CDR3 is TGTGCCAGTAGTATAGGGCAGGGGTCCTACAATGGGCAGTTCTTC. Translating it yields CASSIGQGSYNGQFF.

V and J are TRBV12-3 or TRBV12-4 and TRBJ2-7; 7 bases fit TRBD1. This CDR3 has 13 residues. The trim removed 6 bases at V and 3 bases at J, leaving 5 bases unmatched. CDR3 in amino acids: CASSDTGDYEQYF. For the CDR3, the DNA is TGTGCCAGCAGCGATACAGGGGACTACGAGCAGTACTTC.